Presented here are 2 T cell receptor beta chains from one specimen sequenced in a study of blood T cells in healthy people across ages. With a J-beta primer mix and a sample-barcoded 5' primer, a second PCR ran roughly 6 to 11 cycles. TCRdb processed the 5' RACE reads anew with MiXCR; each CDR3 protein has one entry. The sample has over a million distinct CDR3 sequences, roughly 59% seen once; the top ten hold 6.7%. Sequencing was done on a sample of blood. These receptors all stem from a man younger than 30 in good health.

V usage is TRBV27 and J usage is TRBJ1-4; D is unresolved. The CDR3 runs 15 residues. Deletions cut 7 bases from V and 1 base from J, with 13 bases between. Germline V gene data show CDR1 as MNHEY and CDR2 as SMNVEV (reference sequence). CDR3 coding DNA: TGTGCCAGCATGGTTCTTGGGAGAACTAATGAAAAACTGTTTTTT. Translation gives CASMVLGRTNEKLFF.

This clonotype has just a few counts. This chain connects TRBV20-1 to TRBJ2-7; TRBD2 matches 10 bases. CDR1 DFQATT and CDR2 SNEGSKA come from the germline V gene (reference sequence). The junction had 9 bases not matched to a gene; V was cut back by 1 base and J by 0 bases. This CDR3 has 17 amino acids. The chain's CDR3 is CSARVPSGRELSYEQYF. The DNA of the CDR3 is TGCAGTGCTAGAGTACCTAGCGGGAGAGAACTCTCCTACGAGCAGTACTTC.